A single sample gave rise to the 23 T cell receptor beta chains below, sequenced in a study of T cells in localized non-small cell lung cancer (dated by TCRdb to about 2020). Library preparation used the immunoSEQ multiplex PCR assay. TCRdb obtained this table from immuneACCESS and retained in-frame rearrangements with V and J assigned. These tables miss some clones; where compared with another copy, unresolved V genes account for less than half of the shortfall, and the remainder is unexplained. This sample holds 12,000 to 15,000 clones; approximately 84% were observed only once. The ten largest clones add up to roughly 3.7% of the sample. This sample comprised peripheral blood, obtained before any cancer treatment. Receptor source: a female donor of 60 years or more with stage I squamous cell lung carcinoma.

This clone showed up just a few times. The genes are TRBV5-1 and TRBJ2-5; 8 positions match TRBD1. The germline V gene encodes CDR1 SGHRS and CDR2 YFSETQ. V shed 0 bases and J 5 bases; nucleotides not matched to a gene: 9. The length of the CDR3 is 16 residues. The CDR3 region is CASSLEGRGRGETQYF. CDR3 DNA: TGCGCCAGCAGCTTGGAAGGCAGGGGGCGCGGTGAGACCCAGTACTTC.

The chain combines TRBV7-3 with TRBJ2-5; 8 positions agree with TRBD1. Per germline, CDR1 SGHTA and CDR2 FQGTGA. J lost 4 bases, V lost 5 bases, and 3 bases had no gene match. This CDR3 contains 13 residues. CDR3 coding DNA: TGTGCCAGCAGCCCAGGACAGGGAGAGACCCAGTACTTC. Translation: CASSPGQGETQYF.

The chain recombines TRBV4-1 with TRBJ1-6; no clear D gene. Germline V lookup: CDR1 MGHRA, CDR2 YSYEKL. The V end lost 3 bases, the J end lost 9 bases, and 12 bases lay between the germline ends. The CDR3 totals 14 residues. This chain's CDR3 is CASSHEPGGSPLHF. The CDR3 bases are TGCGCCAGCAGCCATGAACCGGGAGGTTCACCCCTCCACTTT.

V and J are TRBV19 and TRBJ1-2; 11 bases are a match to TRBD1. Unmatched junction bases numbered 8, after V lost 2 bases and J lost 6 bases. Per the germline V gene, CDR1 is LNHDA and CDR2 is SQIVND (reference sequence). This CDR3 is 16 amino acids long. CDR3 in amino acids: CASSIYRDRGNNGYTF. The CDR3 DNA is TGTGCCAGTAGTATATACCGGGACAGGGGGAACAATGGCTACACCTTC.

The gene calls are TRBV4-1 and TRBJ1-5; D unclear. V lost 0 bases, J lost 5 bases, and 11 bases lay in between. Germline V gene data show CDR1 as MGHRA and CDR2 as YSYEKL. This CDR3 has 15 residues. CDR3 sequence (DNA): TGCGCCAGCAGCCAAGATCCCCAGGCCCATCAGCCCCAGCATTTT. Its protein product is CASSQDPQAHQPQHF.

This chain joins TRBV11-2 and TRBJ2-1; a weak D match, TRBD2 (5 bases). The CDR3 sequence is 12 residues long. CDR1 is SGHAT, CDR2 FQNNGV, per germline. Trimming took 5 bases from V and 6 from J, leaving 8 bases between them. This chain's CDR3 is CASSIGGNEQFF. The CDR3 DNA reads TGTGCCAGCAGCATAGGAGGCAATGAGCAGTTCTTC.

This sequence joins TRBV6-5 and TRBJ2-3; tentative D call: TRBD1 (6 bases). Germline V CDR1 and CDR2: MNHEY, SVGAGI. This CDR3 has 16 amino acids. Trimming took 0 bases from V and 2 from J, leaving 12 bases between them. CDR3: CASSYSNDRFTDTQYF. The CDR3 DNA reads as TGTGCCAGCAGTTACTCGAACGACAGGTTCACAGATACGCAGTATTTT.

The chain has TRBV21-1 and TRBJ1-2; TRBD1 is the table's D call, not checked against the DNA. TRBV21-1 is termed a pseudogene. The CDR3 is made up of 15 amino acids. CDR3 DNA: TGTGCCAGCAGCAAAGAACCTCGGGACAGCAATGGCTACACCTTC. Its translation is CASSKEPRDSNGYTF.

This sequence joins TRBV6-1 and TRBJ1-6, with 8 bases lining up with TRBD1. The CDR3 runs 13 residues. Looked up from germline, CDR1 is MNHNS and CDR2 is SASEGT. Losses at the gene ends were 9 bases for V and 7 bases for J; bases not matched to a gene: 5. Here the CDR3 DNA reads TGTGCCAGTTGGGACAGGAACAATTCACCCCTCCACTTT. This sequence encodes CASWDRNNSPLHF.

This clone was detected only once. The rearrangement joins TRBV7-2 to TRBJ2-2, with 12 positions matching TRBD1. The trim removed 1 base at V and 4 bases at J, leaving 7 bases unmatched. Germline loops: CDR1 SGHTA, CDR2 FQGNSA. The CDR3 is 18 amino acids. CDR3 in DNA: TGTGCCAGCAGCTTAGTTCTCAGGGACAGGGGGCGCACCGGGGAGCTGTTTTTT. Translation: CASSLVLRDRGRTGELFF. Based on the CDR3 plus reference TRBV7-2 and TRBJ2-2, the full variable domain is GAGVSQSPSNKVTEKGKDVELRCDPISGHTALYWYRQSLGQGLEFLIYFQGNSAPDKSGLPSDRFSAERTGGSVSTLTIQRTQQEDSAVYLCASSLVLRDRGRTGELFFGEGSRLTVL.

The chain recombines TRBV7-1 with TRBJ1-5; the D gene is possibly TRBD1 (6 bases). TRBV7-1 is noted as an ORF with a role that remains uncertain. Trimming removed 5 bases at V and 2 bases at J, with 19 bases between. The CDR3 contains 17 residues. CDR3 in DNA: TGTGCCAGCAGCCTGTCACCTTACAGGGTGGGCAATCAGCCCCAGCATTTT. As protein: CASSLSPYRVGNQPQHF.

The chain has TRBV5-1 and TRBJ1-1, with no clear D. This CDR3 region has 14 residues. V was cut by 3 bases and J by 3 bases, with 12 bases left in between. CDR1 is SGHRS and CDR2 is YFSETQ in the germline V gene. The CDR3 loop is CASSSASRDTEAFF. The DNA for the CDR3 is TGCGCCAGCAGCTCGGCCTCACGGGACACTGAAGCTTTCTTT.

The gene calls are TRBV7-2 and TRBJ2-7; D is ambiguous. CDR1 is SGHTA, CDR2 FQGNSA, per germline. This CDR3 has 13 residues. Trimming left V 5 bases short and J 3 bases short, with 11 bases between. CDR3 region: CASSLQLLYEQYF. In DNA, the CDR3 is TGTGCCAGCAGCCTGCAACTGCTCTACGAGCAGTACTTC.

CDR3 loop: CASRPGTTGEKLFF. In DNA form, the CDR3 reads TGCGCCAGCAGGCCCGGGACAACGGGGGAAAAACTGTTTTTT. The chain carries TRBV5-1 and TRBJ1-4, with D perhaps TRBD1 (6 bases). Per germline, CDR1 SGHRS and CDR2 YFSETQ. The CDR3 spans 14 residues. The V gene lost 5 bases and the J gene lost 8 bases, with 16 bases spanning the gap. The whole variable domain, filled in from reference TRBV5-1 and TRBJ1-4, reads KAGVTQTPRYLIKTRGQQVTLSCSPISGHRSVSWYQQTPGQGLQFLFEYFSETQRNKGNFPGRFSGRQFSNSRSEMNVSTLELGDSALYLCASRPGTTGEKLFFGSGTQLSVL.

The chain joins TRBV4-1 to TRBJ1-4; 7 nucleotides align to TRBD1. CDR1 is MGHRA and CDR2 is YSYEKL in the germline V gene. CDR3 size: 14 residues. V dropped 5 bases and J dropped 8; count of bases not matched to a gene: 8. CDR3 protein: CASSGRRGGEKLFF. CDR3 nucleotide sequence: TGCGCCAGCAGCGGACGCAGGGGGGGCGAAAAACTGTTTTTT.

V is TRBV6-1 and J is TRBJ1-5; no reliable D call. Trimming pared 1 base from V and 6 bases from J, leaving 4 bases between. This CDR3 is built from 12 residues. CDR1 MNHNS and CDR2 SASEGT come from the germline V gene. The CDR3 bases are TGTGCCAGCAGTGAAGGGGGTCAGCCCCAGCATTTT. Translated: CASSEGGQPQHF.

In DNA form, the CDR3 reads TGTGCCAGAGAGGGGGGGGGCCATGTAGATACGCAGTATTTT. Protein product: CAREGGGHVDTQYF. V is TRBV7-2 and J is TRBJ2-3; tentatively, D is TRBD2 (7 bases). V was shortened by 9 bases and J by 5 bases, with 18 bases between the two germline ends. The CDR3 has 14 amino acids. Germline loops: CDR1 SGHTA, CDR2 FQGNSA.

The chain couples TRBV7-9 to TRBJ1-6, with TRBD1 as a possible D gene (6 bases). This CDR3 region has 15 residues. Germline CDR1 SEHNR, CDR2 FQNEAQ (reference sequence). V dropped 5 bases and J dropped 6 bases, with 14 bases sitting between them. The CDR3 loop reads CASSLRGNTNSPLHF. The CDR3 nucleotides read TGTGCCAGCAGCCTCAGGGGCAACACTAATTCACCCCTCCACTTT.

This clone came up a few times. This chain uses TRBV4-1 with TRBJ2-5, with D uncertain. In germline, CDR1 is MGHRA, CDR2 YSYEKL. This CDR3 is built from 14 residues. V was trimmed by 2 bases and J by 1 base, leaving 8 bases between them. The CDR3 DNA reads TGCGCCAGCAGCCAACTAGGGCTCCAAGAGACCCAGTACTTC. It encodes CASSQLGLQETQYF.

The J gene is TRBJ1-2, the V gene TRBV9, with D unresolved. The CDR3 covers 14 residues. Germline CDR1 is SGDLS and CDR2 is YYNGEE. Trimming left V 4 bases short and J 8 bases short, with 18 bases between. Here the CDR3 reads CASSPLGGIEGYTF. In DNA, the CDR3 is TGTGCCAGCAGCCCCCTGGGAGGAATAGAAGGCTACACCTTC. Complete variable domain (other parts from reference TRBV9 and TRBJ1-2): DSGVTQTPKHLITATGQRVTLRCSPRSGDLSVYWYQQSLDQGLQFLIQYYNGEERAKGNILERFSAQQFPDLHSELNLSSLELGDSALYFCASSPLGGIEGYTFGSGTRLTVV.

This chain joins TRBV21-1 and TRBJ2-1; whether TRBD2, the table's D call, matches the DNA was not checked. TRBV21-1 is reported as a pseudogene. The CDR3 contains 19 residues. The chain's CDR3 is CASSIVASGGPSSYNEQFF. In DNA form, the CDR3 reads TGTGCCAGCAGCATTGTTGCTAGCGGGGGCCCTAGCTCCTACAATGAGCAGTTCTTC.

The chain combines TRBV19 with TRBJ2-2; 9 bases line up with TRBD1. The trim removed 8 bases at V and 0 bases at J, leaving 7 bases unmatched. The CDR3 runs 16 residues. Germline assignment: CDR1 LNHDA and CDR2 SQIVND (reference sequence). CDR3 nucleotide sequence: TGTGCCAGTTCCGAAGGACAGGGGACGAACACCGGGGAGCTGTTTTTT. Protein product: CASSEGQGTNTGELFF.

Concerning this clone itself: This specimen includes other DNA sequences encoding the same CDR3. The V call is TRBV9, the J call TRBJ2-2; 7 nucleotides align to TRBD2. CDR3 length: 16 residues. The junction had 8 bases not matched to a gene; V was cut back by 0 bases and J by 6 bases. CDR1 is SGDLS, CDR2 YYNGEE, per germline. CDR3 loop: CASSVATGTKPGELFF. CDR3 nucleotide sequence: TGTGCCAGCAGCGTAGCTACCGGGACTAAGCCCGGGGAGCTGTTTTTT. Using reference TRBV9 and TRBJ2-2 for the parts outside the CDR3, the full variable domain is DSGVTQTPKHLITATGQRVTLRCSPRSGDLSVYWYQQSLDQGLQFLIQYYNGEERAKGNILERFSAQQFPDLHSELNLSSLELGDSALYFCASSVATGTKPGELFFGEGSRLTVL.